The entry that follows covers one T cell receptor (beta chain) sequence. The antigen is undetermined. The data originate from a study of blood T cells in healthy people across ages. Study-wide results and caveats: In long-lived donors, naive CD4+ cell counts and diversity exceeded those of aged donors. The study regarded diversity estimates from one million T cells as underestimates. For the donors, CMV status was unknown and possibly confounded expanded clonotype changes. With age, beta diversity per million T cells declined roughly linearly, significantly by over 35.

The CDR3 is 15 residues long. Trimming removed 1 base at V and 4 bases at J, with 12 bases between. Germline V gene lookup returns CDR1 SGHTA and CDR2 FQGTGA. Together with a sample-barcoded 5' primer, a J-beta primer mix was included in a second PCR lasting 7 to 11 cycles. A single record per CDR3 protein comes from TCRdb applying MiXCR to the 5' RACE reads. This table holds roughly 800,000 distinct CDR3 sequences, about 37% found once. The sequence derives from a man between 18 and 35 years old in good health. The sequencing sample was made of blood. The V and J genes are TRBV7-3 and TRBJ2-3, with D uncertain. CDR3 region: CASSLNPRNADTQYF. DNA for the CDR3: TGTGCCAGCAGCTTAAACCCTCGAAACGCAGATACGCAGTATTTT.